This T cell receptor (beta chain) is drawn from a study of T cell responses to AZD1222 COVID-19 vaccine. In the study overall: The analysis combined second doses at about 4 or about 12 weeks.

Germline trimming cut 3 bases from V and 2 bases from J; bases unmatched to any gene: 6. The CDR3 sequence is 16 residues long. The V gene's germline CDR1 is MGHRA and CDR2 YSYEKL. A note on this clone: What it binds is not known.

Study-wide results and limits: Unmutated variant regions are reportedly the target of nearly half of TCRs that are spike-specific. The sample set comprised mostly white British donors with more females, and clonal diversity was possibly underestimated.

Profiled with immunoSEQ multiplex PCR; TCRdb holds only in-frame clones, not every one. In the table there are tens of thousands of clones, more than 75% of which are singletons. The V gene is TRBV4-1, the J gene TRBJ1-4; 7 nucleotides match TRBD1. This clonotype was obtained from an adult in good health. Sequenced material: peripheral blood, taken on day 0 of AZD1222 vaccination. The CDR3 reads CASSQEGAFTNEKLFF. DNA for the CDR3: TGCGCCAGCAGCCAGGAGGGGGCGTTCACTAATGAAAAACTGTTTTTT.